The clone carrying this T cell receptor (beta chain) was detected only a few times. cDNA molecules carried unique molecular identifiers, and template switching added a universal primer site. TCRdb re-called the 5' RACE reads through MiXCR, storing one row per CDR3 protein. The sample consists of 250,000 or so distinct CDR3 sequences, 6.5% to 9.5% of them appearing once. The data derive from a study of identical twins. Germline trimming cut 10 bases from V and 7 bases from J; bases unmatched to any gene: 15. This CDR3 spans 15 amino acids. The germline V gene has CDR1 SGHTA and CDR2 FQGNSA. These records were also assigned to another study, of yellow fever vaccine responses in identical twins.

The sequenced sample was CD8+ T cells sorted from blood. The sequence was collected from a woman aged 18 to 35 in good health. This rearrangement joins TRBV7-2 to TRBJ2-1, with 8 bases identical to TRBD1. CDR3 region: CAILPGQGNTNEQFF. The CDR3 DNA is TGTGCCATACTACCCGGACAGGGCAATACGAATGAGCAGTTCTTC.